The present T cell receptor (beta chain) was sequenced within a study of TIL therapy for anti-PD-1-resistant metastatic lung cancer. Study summary: Tumors had a median PD-L1 proportion score of 4.5% to 7%. Median tumor mutation burden was 1.5 mutations per megabase. Findings of the study overall: TIL cultures after expansion showed higher clonality and lower diversity than baseline tumor (median approximately 6% vs 31%).

The time point was: pre-treatment sample, taken before nivolumab and TIL therapy. Pleural nodules or supraclavicular lymph nodes made up most of the excised metastases sampled. Patients then received nivolumab; progressors got lymphodepletion, TIL and IL-2. The libraries were made with immunoSEQ v3. The protocol was immunoSEQ multiplex PCR, while the TCRdb copy is restricted to in-frame clones and leaves out a portion. The data contain 95,000 or so clones, about three fifths of them singletons. The length of the CDR3 is 13 residues. Trimming cost V 6 bases and J 2 bases, with 11 bases left between them. With respect to this clone: What it binds is not known.

This sample comprised tumor tissue, obtained at baseline. The sequence was obtained from a person between 25 and 79 years old with non-small cell lung cancer. The J gene is TRBJ2-7, the V gene TRBV12-3 or TRBV12-4; a weak D match, TRBD2 (5 bases). The CDR3 nucleotides are TGTGCCAGCAGCCTAGCTTTGCCCTACGAGCAGTACTTC. The encoded protein is CASSLALPYEQYF.